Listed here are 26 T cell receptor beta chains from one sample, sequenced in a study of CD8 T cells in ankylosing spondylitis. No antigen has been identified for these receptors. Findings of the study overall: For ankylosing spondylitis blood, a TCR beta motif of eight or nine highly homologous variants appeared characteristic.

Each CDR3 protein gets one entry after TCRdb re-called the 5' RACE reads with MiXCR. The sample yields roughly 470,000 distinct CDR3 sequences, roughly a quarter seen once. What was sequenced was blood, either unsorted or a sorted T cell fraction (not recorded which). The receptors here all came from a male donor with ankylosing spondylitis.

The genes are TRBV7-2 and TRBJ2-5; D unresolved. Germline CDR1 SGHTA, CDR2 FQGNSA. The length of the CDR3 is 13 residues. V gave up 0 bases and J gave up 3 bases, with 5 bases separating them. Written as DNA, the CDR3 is TGTGCCAGCAGCTTAGCACGGGAAGAGACCCAGTACTTC. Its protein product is CASSLAREETQYF.

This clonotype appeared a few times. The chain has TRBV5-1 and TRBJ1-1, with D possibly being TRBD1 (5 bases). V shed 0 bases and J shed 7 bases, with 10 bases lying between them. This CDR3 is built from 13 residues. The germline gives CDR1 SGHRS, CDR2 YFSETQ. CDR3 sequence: CASSLAGRSEAFF. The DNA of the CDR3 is TGCGCCAGCAGCTTGGCGGGGCGCAGTGAAGCTTTCTTT.

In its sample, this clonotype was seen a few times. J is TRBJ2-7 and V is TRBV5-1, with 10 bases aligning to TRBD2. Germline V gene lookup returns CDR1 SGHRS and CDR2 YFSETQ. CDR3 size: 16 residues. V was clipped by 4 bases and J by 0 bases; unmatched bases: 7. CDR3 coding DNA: TGCGCCAGCAGCGTTGGACTAGCGGATTACTCCTACGAGCAGTACTTC. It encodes CASSVGLADYSYEQYF.

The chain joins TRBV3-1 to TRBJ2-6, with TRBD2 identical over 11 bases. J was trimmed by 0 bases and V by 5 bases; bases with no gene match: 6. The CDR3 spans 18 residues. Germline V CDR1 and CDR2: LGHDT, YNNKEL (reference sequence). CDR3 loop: CASSYSGTSGSGANVLTF. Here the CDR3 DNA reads TGTGCCAGCAGCTATTCCGGGACTAGCGGCTCTGGGGCCAACGTCCTGACTTTC. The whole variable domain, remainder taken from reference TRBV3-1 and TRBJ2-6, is DTAVSQTPKYLVTQMGNDKSIKCEQNLGHDTMYWYKQDSKKFLKIMFSYNNKELIINETVPNRFSPKSPDKAHLNLHINSLELGDSAVYFCASSYSGTSGSGANVLTFGAGSRLTVL.

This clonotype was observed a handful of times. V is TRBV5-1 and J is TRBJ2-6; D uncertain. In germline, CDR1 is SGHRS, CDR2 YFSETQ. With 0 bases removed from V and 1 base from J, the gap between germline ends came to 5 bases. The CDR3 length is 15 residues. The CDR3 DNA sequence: TGCGCCAGCAGCTTGGGGGTTTCTGGGGCCAACGTCCTGACTTTC. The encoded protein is CASSLGVSGANVLTF.

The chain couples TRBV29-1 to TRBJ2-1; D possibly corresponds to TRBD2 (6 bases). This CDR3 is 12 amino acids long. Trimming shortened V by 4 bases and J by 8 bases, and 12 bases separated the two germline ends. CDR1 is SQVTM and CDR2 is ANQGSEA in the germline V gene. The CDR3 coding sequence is TGCAGCGTTGCGGAGGGCCGGGATGAGCAGTTCTTC. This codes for CSVAEGRDEQFF.

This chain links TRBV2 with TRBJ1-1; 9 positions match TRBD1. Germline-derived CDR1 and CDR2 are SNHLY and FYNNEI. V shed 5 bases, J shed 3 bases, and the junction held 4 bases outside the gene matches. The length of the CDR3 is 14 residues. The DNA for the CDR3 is TGTGCCAGCAGTTGGACAGGGGAGGACACTGAAGCTTTCTTT. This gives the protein CASSWTGEDTEAFF.

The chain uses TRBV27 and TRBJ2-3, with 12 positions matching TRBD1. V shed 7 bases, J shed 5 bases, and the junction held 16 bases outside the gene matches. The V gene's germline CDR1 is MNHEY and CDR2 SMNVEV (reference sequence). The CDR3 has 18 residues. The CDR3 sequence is CASTSSTTGTGGRDTQYF. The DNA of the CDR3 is TGTGCCAGCACGTCAAGTACAACCGGGACAGGGGGCCGAGATACGCAGTATTTT.

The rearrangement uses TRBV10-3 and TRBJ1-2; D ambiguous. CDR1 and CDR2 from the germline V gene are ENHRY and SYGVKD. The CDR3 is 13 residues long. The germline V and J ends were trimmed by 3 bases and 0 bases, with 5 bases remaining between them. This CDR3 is CAISDGANYGYTF. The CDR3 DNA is TGTGCCATCAGTGACGGTGCTAACTATGGCTACACCTTC.

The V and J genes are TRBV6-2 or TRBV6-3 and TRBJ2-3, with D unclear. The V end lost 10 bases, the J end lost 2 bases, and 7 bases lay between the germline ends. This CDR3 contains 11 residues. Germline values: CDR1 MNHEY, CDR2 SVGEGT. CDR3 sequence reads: CATRSTDTQYF. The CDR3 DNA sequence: TGTGCCACCCGGTCCACAGATACGCAGTATTTT.

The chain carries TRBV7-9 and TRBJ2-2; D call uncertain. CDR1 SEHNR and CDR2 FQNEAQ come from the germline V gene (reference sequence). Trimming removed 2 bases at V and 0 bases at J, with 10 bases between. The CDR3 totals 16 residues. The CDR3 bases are TGTGCCAGCAGCTTATTAACAGTATCGAACACCGGGGAGCTGTTTTTT. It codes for CASSLLTVSNTGELFF.

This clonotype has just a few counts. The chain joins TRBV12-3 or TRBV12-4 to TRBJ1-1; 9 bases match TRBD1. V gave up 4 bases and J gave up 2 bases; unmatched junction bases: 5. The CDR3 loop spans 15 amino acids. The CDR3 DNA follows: TGTGCCAGCAGTTCTTACAGGGGGCACAACACTGAAGCTTTCTTT. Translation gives CASSSYRGHNTEAFF.

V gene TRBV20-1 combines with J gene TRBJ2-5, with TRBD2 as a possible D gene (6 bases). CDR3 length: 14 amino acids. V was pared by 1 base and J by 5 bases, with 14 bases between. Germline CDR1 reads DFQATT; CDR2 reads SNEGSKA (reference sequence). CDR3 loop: CSARAPGLGETQYF. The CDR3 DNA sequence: TGCAGTGCTAGAGCCCCGGGACTGGGGGAGACCCAGTACTTC.

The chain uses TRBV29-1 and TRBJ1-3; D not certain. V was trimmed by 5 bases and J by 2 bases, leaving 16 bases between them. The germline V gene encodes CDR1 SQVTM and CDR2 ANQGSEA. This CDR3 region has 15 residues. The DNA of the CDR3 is TGCAGCGTTAGGAAGGGAGGGTTTCCTGGAAACACCATATATTTT. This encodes CSVRKGGFPGNTIYF.

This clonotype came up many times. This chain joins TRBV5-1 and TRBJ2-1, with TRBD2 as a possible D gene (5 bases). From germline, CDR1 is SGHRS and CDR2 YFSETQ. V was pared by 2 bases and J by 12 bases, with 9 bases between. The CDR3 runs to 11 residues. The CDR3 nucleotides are TGCGCCAGCAGCTTACCCCGGGGGCAGTTCTTC. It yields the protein CASSLPRGQFF.

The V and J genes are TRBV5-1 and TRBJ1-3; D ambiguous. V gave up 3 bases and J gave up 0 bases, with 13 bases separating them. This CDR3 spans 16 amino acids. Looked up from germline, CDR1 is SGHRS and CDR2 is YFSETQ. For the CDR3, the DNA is TGCGCCAGCAGCTCGGACTTACAGTCCTCTGGAAACACCATATATTTT. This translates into CASSSDLQSSGNTIYF.

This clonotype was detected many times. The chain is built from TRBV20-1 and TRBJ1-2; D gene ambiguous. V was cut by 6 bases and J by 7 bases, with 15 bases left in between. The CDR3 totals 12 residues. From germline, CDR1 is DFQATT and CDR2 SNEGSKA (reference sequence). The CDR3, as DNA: TGCAGTGCCCCCAAGGCCAGCCTTGGCTACACCTTC. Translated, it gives CSAPKASLGYTF.

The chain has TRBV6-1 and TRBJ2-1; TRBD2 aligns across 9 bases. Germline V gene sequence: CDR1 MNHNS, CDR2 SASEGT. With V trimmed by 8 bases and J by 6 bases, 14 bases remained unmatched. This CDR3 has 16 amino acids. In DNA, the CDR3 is TGTGCCAGCTGGGGCGGGAGGGCCGATTTGGGCAATGAGCAGTTCTTC. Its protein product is CASWGGRADLGNEQFF.

The CDR3 here is CASSPKKEGRGGELFF. CDR3 nucleotides: TGTGCCAGCAGCCCGAAGAAAGAGGGGAGGGGCGGGGAGCTGTTTTTT. The rearrangement uses TRBV11-2 and TRBJ2-2; 7 bases are shared with TRBD2. The V gene end was trimmed by 5 bases and the J gene end by 7 bases; junction bases not matched to a gene: 13. Germline assignment: CDR1 SGHAT and CDR2 FQNNGV. CDR3 length: 16 residues.

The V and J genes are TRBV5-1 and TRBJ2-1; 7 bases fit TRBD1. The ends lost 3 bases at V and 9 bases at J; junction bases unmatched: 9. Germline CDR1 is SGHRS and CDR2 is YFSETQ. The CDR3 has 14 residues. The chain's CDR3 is CASSSLTGYGEQFF. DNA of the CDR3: TGCGCCAGCAGCTCCCTGACAGGGTATGGTGAGCAGTTCTTC.

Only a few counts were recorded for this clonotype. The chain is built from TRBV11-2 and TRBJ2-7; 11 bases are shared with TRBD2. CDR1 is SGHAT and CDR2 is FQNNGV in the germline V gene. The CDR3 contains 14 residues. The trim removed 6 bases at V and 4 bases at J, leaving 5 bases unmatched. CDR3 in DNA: TGTGCCAGCAGACGACTAGCGGGACTTTACGAGCAGTACGTC. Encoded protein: CASRRLAGLYEQYV.

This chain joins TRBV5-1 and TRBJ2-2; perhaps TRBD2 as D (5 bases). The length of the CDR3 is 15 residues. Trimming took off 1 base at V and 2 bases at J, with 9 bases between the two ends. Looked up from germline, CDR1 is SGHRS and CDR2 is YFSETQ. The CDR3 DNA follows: TGCGCCAGCAGCTTGTGGGAGTACAACACCGGGGAGCTGTTTTTT. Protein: CASSLWEYNTGELFF.

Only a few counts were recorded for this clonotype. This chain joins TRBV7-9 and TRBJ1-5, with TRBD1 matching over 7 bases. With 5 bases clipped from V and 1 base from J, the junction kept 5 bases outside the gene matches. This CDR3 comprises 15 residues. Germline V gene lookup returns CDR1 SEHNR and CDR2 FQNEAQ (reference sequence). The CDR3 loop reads CASSPRGGSNQPQHF. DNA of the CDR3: TGTGCCAGCAGCCCCAGGGGGGGGAGCAATCAGCCCCAGCATTTT.

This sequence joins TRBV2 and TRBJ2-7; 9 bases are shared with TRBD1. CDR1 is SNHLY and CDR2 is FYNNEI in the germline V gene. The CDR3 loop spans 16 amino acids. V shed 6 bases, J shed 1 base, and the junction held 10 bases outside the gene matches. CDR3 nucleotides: TGTGCCAGCAGAGACCCCGGGACAGGGACATCCTACGAGCAGTACGTC. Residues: CASRDPGTGTSYEQYV.

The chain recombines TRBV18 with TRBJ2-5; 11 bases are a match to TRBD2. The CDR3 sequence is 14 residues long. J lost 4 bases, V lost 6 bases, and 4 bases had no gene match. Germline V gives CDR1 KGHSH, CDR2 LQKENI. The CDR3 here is CASSQTSGIETQYF. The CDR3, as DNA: TGTGCCAGCTCCCAGACTAGCGGGATAGAGACCCAGTACTTC.

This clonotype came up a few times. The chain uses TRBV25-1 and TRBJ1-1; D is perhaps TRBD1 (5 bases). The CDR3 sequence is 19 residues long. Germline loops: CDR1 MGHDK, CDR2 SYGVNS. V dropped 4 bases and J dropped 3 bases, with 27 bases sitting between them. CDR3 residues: CASSGYYKTAATSDTEAFF. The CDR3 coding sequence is TGTGCCAGCAGTGGCTATTACAAGACAGCCGCTACCTCGGACACTGAAGCTTTCTTT.